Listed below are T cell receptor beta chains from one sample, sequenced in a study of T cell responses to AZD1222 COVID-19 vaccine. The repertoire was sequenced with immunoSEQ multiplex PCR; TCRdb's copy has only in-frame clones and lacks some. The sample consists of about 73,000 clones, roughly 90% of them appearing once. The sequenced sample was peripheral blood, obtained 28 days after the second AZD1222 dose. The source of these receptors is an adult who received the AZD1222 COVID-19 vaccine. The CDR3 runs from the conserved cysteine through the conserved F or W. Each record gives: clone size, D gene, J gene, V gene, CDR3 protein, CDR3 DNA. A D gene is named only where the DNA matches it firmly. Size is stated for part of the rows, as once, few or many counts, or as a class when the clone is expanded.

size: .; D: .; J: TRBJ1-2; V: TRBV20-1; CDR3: CSASGGIGYGYTF; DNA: TGCAGTGCTAGTGGGGGGATCGGCTATGGCTACACCTTC
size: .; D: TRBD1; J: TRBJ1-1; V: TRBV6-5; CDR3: CASRPGGGRTEAFF; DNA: TGTGCCAGCAGACCAGGGGGGGGTCGGACTGAAGCTTTCTTT
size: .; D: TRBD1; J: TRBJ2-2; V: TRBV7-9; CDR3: CASSLAQGAGTGELFF; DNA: TGTGCCAGCAGCTTAGCACAGGGGGCAGGCACCGGGGAGCTGTTTTTT
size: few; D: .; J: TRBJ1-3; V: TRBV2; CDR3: CASSFYSGNTIYF; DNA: TGTGCCAGCAGTTTTTACTCTGGAAACACCATATATTTT
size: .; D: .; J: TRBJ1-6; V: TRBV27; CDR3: CASSLSPTGRDNSPLHF; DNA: TGTGCCAGCAGTTTATCTCCGACAGGCCGAGATAATTCACCCCTCCACTTT
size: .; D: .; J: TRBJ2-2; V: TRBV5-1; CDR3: CASSLVQGTGELFF; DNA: TGCGCCAGCAGCTTGGTCCAGGGAACCGGGGAGCTGTTTTTT
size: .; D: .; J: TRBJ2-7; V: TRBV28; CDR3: CASSFPPWEASSYEQYF; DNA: TGTGCCAGCAGTTTCCCCCCTTGGGAGGCGAGCTCCTACGAGCAGTACTTC
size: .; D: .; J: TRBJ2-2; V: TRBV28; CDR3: CASRLQRWENTGELFF; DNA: TGTGCCAGCAGACTACAGCGCTGGGAGAACACCGGGGAGCTGTTTTTT
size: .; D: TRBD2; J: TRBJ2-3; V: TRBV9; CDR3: CASSVVSGSTDTQYF; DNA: TGTGCCAGCAGCGTAGTTAGCGGGAGCACAGATACGCAGTATTTT
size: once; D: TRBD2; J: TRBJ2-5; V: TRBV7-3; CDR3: CASSIHGAGGQETQYF; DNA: TGTGCCAGCAGCATCCATGGTGCGGGGGGGCAAGAGACCCAGTACTTC
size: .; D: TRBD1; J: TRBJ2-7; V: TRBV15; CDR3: CATSRDRGSYEQYF; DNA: TGTGCCACCAGCCGGGACAGGGGTTCCTACGAGCAGTACTTC
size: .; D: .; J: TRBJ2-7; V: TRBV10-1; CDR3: CASSPEWGVQGVLYEQYF; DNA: TGCGCCAGCAGTCCCGAATGGGGTGTCCAGGGAGTTTTGTACGAGCAGTACTTC
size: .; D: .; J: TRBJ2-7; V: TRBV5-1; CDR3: CASSLSSGAGELYEQYF; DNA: TGCGCCAGCAGCTTGTCAAGTGGGGCAGGGGAATTATACGAGCAGTACTTC
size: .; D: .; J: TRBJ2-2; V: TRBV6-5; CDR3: CASSPRDTGELFF; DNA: TGTGCCAGCAGCCCCAGGGACACCGGGGAGCTGTTTTTT
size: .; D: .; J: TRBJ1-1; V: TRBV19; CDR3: CASSMQGIMNTEAFF; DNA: TGTGCCAGTAGTATGCAAGGGATAATGAACACTGAAGCTTTCTTT
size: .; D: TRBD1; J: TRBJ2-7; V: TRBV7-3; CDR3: CASSLRGTGYEQYF; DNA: TGTGCCAGCAGCTTAAGAGGGACAGGCTACGAGCAGTACTTC
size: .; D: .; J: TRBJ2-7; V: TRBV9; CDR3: CASSVARAGEQYF; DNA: TGTGCCAGCAGCGTAGCTCGGGCGGGCGAGCAGTACTTC
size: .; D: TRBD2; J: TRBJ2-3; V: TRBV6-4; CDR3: CASSAILAASTDTQYF; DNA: TGTGCCAGCAGTGCTATACTAGCGGCTAGCACAGATACGCAGTATTTT
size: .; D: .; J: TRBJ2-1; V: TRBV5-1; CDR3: CASSQGPNEQFF; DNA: TGCGCCAGCAGCCAGGGGCCCAATGAGCAGTTCTTC
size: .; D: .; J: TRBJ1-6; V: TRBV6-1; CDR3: CASNQRTVINSPLHF; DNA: TGTGCCAGCAACCAGAGGACAGTCATAAATTCACCCCTCCACTTT
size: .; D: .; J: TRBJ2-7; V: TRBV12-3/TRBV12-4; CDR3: CASSPGSREQYF; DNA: TGTGCCAGCAGCCCAGGCTCTCGGGAGCAGTACTTC
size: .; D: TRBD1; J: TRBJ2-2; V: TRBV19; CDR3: CASRWKTGGTGELFF; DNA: TGTGCCAGTAGATGGAAGACAGGGGGTACCGGGGAGCTGTTTTTT
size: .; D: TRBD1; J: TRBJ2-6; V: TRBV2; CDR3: CARENPGQVTSGANVLTF; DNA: TGTGCCAGAGAAAATCCGGGACAGGTGACTTCTGGGGCCAACGTCCTGACTTTC
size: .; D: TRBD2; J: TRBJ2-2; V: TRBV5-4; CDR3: CASSVRGGSGELFF; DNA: TGTGCCAGCAGCGTGCGGGGGGGCTCCGGGGAGCTGTTTTTT
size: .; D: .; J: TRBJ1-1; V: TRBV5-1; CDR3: CASSLGTDPWNTEAFF; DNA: TGCGCCAGCAGCTTGGGGACAGACCCCTGGAACACTGAAGCTTTCTTT
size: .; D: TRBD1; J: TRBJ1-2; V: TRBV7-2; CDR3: CASSLAVPQGNYGYTF; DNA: TGTGCCAGCAGCTTAGCAGTTCCACAGGGGAACTATGGCTACACCTTC
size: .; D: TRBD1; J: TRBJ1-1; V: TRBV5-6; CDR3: CASSLKGQGTWEAFF; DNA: TGTGCCAGCAGCTTGAAGGGACAGGGGACTTGGGAAGCTTTCTTT
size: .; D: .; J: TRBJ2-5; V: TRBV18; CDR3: CASSLQETQYF; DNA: TGTGCCAGCTCACTTCAAGAGACCCAGTACTTC
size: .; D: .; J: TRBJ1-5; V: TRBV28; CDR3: CASSSQQGSQPQHF; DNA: TGTGCCAGCAGTTCTCAACAGGGTAGTCAGCCCCAGCATTTT
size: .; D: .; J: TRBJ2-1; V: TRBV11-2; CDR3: CASSSGYNEQFF; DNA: TGTGCCAGCAGCTCCGGATACAATGAGCAGTTCTTC
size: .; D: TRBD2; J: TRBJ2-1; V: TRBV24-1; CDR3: CATSDQRLAGSSYNEQFF; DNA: TGTGCCACCAGTGACCAGCGACTAGCGGGCAGCTCCTACAATGAGCAGTTCTTC
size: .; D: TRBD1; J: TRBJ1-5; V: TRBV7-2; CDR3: CASSFYQGAVGQPQHF; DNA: TGTGCCAGCAGCTTTTATCAGGGGGCCGTGGGTCAGCCCCAGCATTTT
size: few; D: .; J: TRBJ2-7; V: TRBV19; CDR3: CASSIMAGDSYEQYF; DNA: TGTGCCAGTAGTATAATGGCAGGGGACTCCTACGAGCAGTACTTC
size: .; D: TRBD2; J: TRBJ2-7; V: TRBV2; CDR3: CASSWGGYEQYF; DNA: TGTGCCAGCAGTTGGGGGGGTTACGAGCAGTACTTC
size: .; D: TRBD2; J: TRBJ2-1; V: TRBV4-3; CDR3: CASSQDLGTSSYNEQFF; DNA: TGCGCCAGCAGCCAAGATCTGGGGACTAGCTCCTACAATGAGCAGTTCTTC
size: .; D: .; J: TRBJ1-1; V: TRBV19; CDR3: CASRTDLNTEAFF; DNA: TGTGCCAGTCGGACAGACTTGAACACTGAAGCTTTCTTT